This TCR beta chain stems from a study of shared clonotypes between healthy human individuals. Study-wide points: Generation probabilities were higher for clonotypes shared across all four sorted-subset donors than for unshared ones. With few donors, the genetic and exposure-history diversity represented was limited.

CDR3 length: 12 amino acids. Deletions cut 8 bases from V and 7 bases from J, with 15 bases between. Germline CDR1 is SGHVS and CDR2 is FQNEAQ. Per the study methods: Because ImmunoSEQ provided only junction sequences with no quality scores, the filtering differed. Only in-frame clones appear in the TCRdb table, and some are missing; sequencing was by immunoSEQ multiplex PCR. V, J and clone size are those of that table, while D and trimming were read from the DNA. The sample records some 700,000 clones, about 92% being singletons. To note about this clone: As yet, its antigen is unknown.

Each donor was a Caucasian adult residing in Nashville, Tennessee. The rearrangement joins TRBV7-8 to TRBJ2-7; D uncertain. Input material: memory CD8+ T cells from PBMCs. Subset defined: CD45RO+ cells pooled with CCR7-negative TemRA cells. The origin of this receptor is a young man in good health. Some clones in this sample may be carry-over from other donors' samples. The CDR3: CASSLGAREQYF. CDR3 coding DNA: TGTGCCAGCTCTCTGGGTGCCAGGGAGCAGTACTTC. The complete variable domain, with remaining parts taken from reference TRBV7-8 and TRBJ2-7, reads GAGVSQSPRYKVAKRGQDVALRCDPISGHVSLFWYQQALGQGPEFLTYFQNEAQLDKSGLPSDRFFAERPEGSVSTLKIQRTQQEDSAVYLCASSLGAREQYFGPGTRLTVT.